This paragraph covers one T cell receptor beta chain sequence. Its specificity is unknown. This CDR3 has 15 residues. Trimming cost V 5 bases and J 4 bases; bases outside gene matches: 6. Germline V gene sequence: CDR1 MRHNA, CDR2 SNTAGT. The sample comes from a study of OX40 agonist ivuxolimab in advanced cancers. Findings and caveats of the study: Among the lowest peripheral clonal expansion occurred in 0.1-3.0 mg/kg partial responders. It was also the case that some nonresponders had low normalized T-cell clonal expansion. The study observed clonal expansion of CD4+ and CD8+ blood T cells by week 6 at 0.1 to 3.0 mg/kg.

Repertoires were generated with immunoSEQ multiplex PCR, while TCRdb's copy carries only in-frame clones and drops some. The table lists about 96,000 clones, about four fifths of them singletons, with 5.8% in the top ten. The chain combines TRBV6-4 with TRBJ2-1; 9 bases are shared with TRBD2. Sequencing was performed on CD4+ or CD8+ T cells sorted from blood, taken in a trial of the OX40 agonist ivuxolimab. This TCR came from an adult with an advanced solid tumor such as melanoma, head and neck, liver or kidney cancer. CDR3 region: CASSSAGGEYNEQFF. The DNA for the CDR3 is TGTGCCAGCAGTTCAGCGGGGGGAGAATACAATGAGCAGTTCTTC.